The 28 T cell receptor beta chains in this list originate from one sample, sequenced in a study of Ad26.COV2.S vaccination and SARS-CoV-2 variants. Profiling relied on immunoSEQ multiplex PCR, and the TCRdb table lists in-frame clones only, not all of them. There are roughly 700,000 clones in the sample; 89% occur only once, and over 1.3% lies in the top ten. The treatment here: 15 to 20 received Ad26.COV2.S at low or high dose, single or two shots; a few received placebo; per-sample allocation not given. After the first vaccine or placebo injection, samples were drawn on day 63. The sample here was peripheral blood, taken in a trial of Ad26.COV2.S vaccine versus placebo. The receptors were sampled from a person aged 18-65 years who received the Ad26.COV2.S COVID-19 vaccine or a placebo.

The chain couples TRBV6-5 to TRBJ1-4; 8 bases are a match to TRBD1. The CDR3 runs to 15 residues. The J segment lost 6 bases and the V segment lost 5 bases, leaving 8 bases of the junction unmatched. Germline values: CDR1 MNHEY, CDR2 SVGAGI. The CDR3, as DNA: TGTGCCAGCAGTCACCCAGGGGGCGCGGATGAAAAACTGTTTTTT. This gives the protein CASSHPGGADEKLFF.

The V and J genes are TRBV5-1 and TRBJ1-6; TRBD1 is a possible D gene (6 bases). In germline, CDR1 is SGHRS, CDR2 YFSETQ. This CDR3 comprises 16 residues. The germline V and J ends were trimmed by 1 base and 6 bases, with 14 bases remaining between them. CDR3 sequence: CASSLRPTGINSPLHF. The CDR3 coding sequence is TGCGCCAGCAGCTTGAGGCCAACAGGGATTAATTCACCCCTCCACTTT.

V usage is TRBV7-9 and J usage is TRBJ2-5; D unresolved. The CDR3 covers 11 residues. Germline V gene data show CDR1 as SEHNR and CDR2 as FQNEAQ (reference sequence). V gave up 5 bases and J gave up 7 bases, with 8 bases separating them. Written as DNA, the CDR3 is TGTGCCAGCAGCCGGGTTGGGACCCAGTACTTC. Its translation is CASSRVGTQYF.

The chain has TRBV25-1 and TRBJ1-2; D uncertain. The CDR3 runs 12 residues. The ends were cut back, 6 bases at V and 0 bases at J, with 5 bases in the middle. Per germline, CDR1 MGHDK and CDR2 SYGVNS. The CDR3 DNA sequence: TGTGCCAGCAGAGGACCTAACTATGGCTACACCTTC. It is translated as CASRGPNYGYTF.

In its sample, this clone was seen once. This sequence joins TRBV6-5 and TRBJ1-1; D remains ambiguous. The CDR3 totals 15 residues. Germline V lookup: CDR1 MNHEY, CDR2 SVGAGI. V lost 8 bases and J 0 bases, leaving 16 bases between the germline ends. The CDR3 sequence: CASVERNYMNTEAFF. CDR3 sequence (DNA): TGTGCCAGCGTAGAGAGGAACTACATGAACACTGAAGCTTTCTTT.

This chain uses TRBV2 with TRBJ1-4; D is ambiguous. The CDR3 runs 15 residues. Trimming pared 6 bases from V and 0 bases from J, leaving 11 bases between. The germline V gene encodes CDR1 SNHLY and CDR2 FYNNEI. CDR3 region: CASRADRATNEKLFF. CDR3 sequence (DNA): TGTGCCAGCAGGGCAGACCGTGCAACTAATGAAAAACTGTTTTTT.

The gene calls are TRBV6-4 and TRBJ2-2, with D maybe TRBD1 (5 bases). The CDR3 runs to 13 residues. CDR1 and CDR2 from the germline V gene are MRHNA and SNTAGT. Trimming took 2 bases from V and 8 from J, leaving 9 bases between them. DNA of the CDR3: TGTGCCAGCAGTGACCAAGGGGCTGGGGAGCTGTTTTTT. Encoded protein: CASSDQGAGELFF.

The chain is built from TRBV19 and TRBJ1-1, with TRBD1 identical over 9 bases. CDR3 length: 15 amino acids. The trim removed 7 bases at V and 1 base at J, leaving 7 bases unmatched. The V gene's germline CDR1 is LNHDA and CDR2 SQIVND (reference sequence). CDR3 nucleotides: TGTGCCAGTACTACCGGGACAGGGAAGAACACTGAAGCTTTCTTT. The encoded protein is CASTTGTGKNTEAFF. The full variable domain, rest sourced from reference TRBV19 and TRBJ1-1, is DGGITQSPKYLFRKEGQNVTLSCEQNLNHDAMYWYRQDPGQGLRLIYYSQIVNDFQKGDIAEGYSVSREKKESFPLTVTSAQKNPTAFYLCASTTGTGKNTEAFFGQGTRLTVV.

V and J are TRBV19 and TRBJ1-3; a possible D gene is TRBD1 (5 bases). The germline V gene encodes CDR1 LNHDA and CDR2 SQIVND (reference sequence). The CDR3 has 16 amino acids. V shed 7 bases and J shed 0 bases, with 16 bases lying between them. In nucleotides, the CDR3 is TGTGCCAGTAAGCTAGGGGCAGGGAGCTCTGGAAACACCATATATTTT. Translation gives CASKLGAGSSGNTIYF.

Written as DNA, the CDR3 is TGTGCCAGCAGCTTTATGGGCGGGAGGCAATACAATGAGCAGTTCTTC. It codes for CASSFMGGRQYNEQFF. The chain joins TRBV7-8 to TRBJ2-1; TRBD2 matches 8 bases. From germline, CDR1 is SGHVS and CDR2 FQNEAQ. The ends lost 3 bases at V and 4 bases at J; junction bases unmatched: 8. The CDR3 sequence is 16 residues long.

The V call is TRBV6-5, the J call TRBJ2-1; D not resolved. Germline V CDR1 and CDR2: MNHEY, SVGAGI. This CDR3 is 13 amino acids long. V lost 6 bases, J lost 6 bases, and 12 bases lay in between. The chain's CDR3 is CASRQSGPNEQFF. The CDR3, as DNA: TGTGCCAGCAGGCAGAGTGGACCCAATGAGCAGTTCTTC.

The V gene is TRBV6-1, the J gene TRBJ1-5; 7 nucleotides agree with TRBD1. Germline-derived CDR1 and CDR2 are MNHNS and SASEGT. The CDR3 is made up of 15 amino acids. With V trimmed by 2 bases and J by 6 bases, 7 bases remained unmatched. CDR3 protein: CASSENRGGSQPQHF. The CDR3 nucleotides read TGTGCCAGCAGTGAAAACAGGGGAGGGAGTCAGCCCCAGCATTTT.

This chain connects TRBV7-9 to TRBJ1-1, with no clear D. This CDR3 spans 14 amino acids. V shed 2 bases and J shed 4 bases, with 11 bases lying between them. The V gene's germline CDR1 is SEHNR and CDR2 FQNEAQ (reference sequence). Here the CDR3 reads CASSLKGLATEAFF. The CDR3 DNA reads as TGTGCCAGCAGCTTAAAAGGGTTGGCCACTGAAGCTTTCTTT.

The chain is built from TRBV19 and TRBJ2-2; TRBD1 matches 9 bases. The CDR3 is 17 amino acids. V dropped 3 bases and J dropped 4; count of bases not matched to a gene: 9. In germline, CDR1 is LNHDA, CDR2 SQIVND (reference sequence). CDR3 in DNA: TGTGCCAGTAGTATTGGAGGGACAGGGCGGGTCACCGGGGAGCTGTTTTTT. Its translation: CASSIGGTGRVTGELFF.

V gene TRBV6-5 combines with J gene TRBJ2-7; 7 nucleotides match TRBD1. Germline V CDR1 and CDR2: MNHEY, SVGAGI. The CDR3 has 14 amino acids. V lost 0 bases to trimming and J lost 6 bases; unmatched junction nucleotides: 5. CDR3: CASSYSFPGGEQYF. CDR3 coding DNA: TGTGCCAGCAGTTACTCGTTCCCAGGGGGCGAGCAGTACTTC.

The DNA for the CDR3 is TGCAGCGTTGCGGGACCGAACACCGGGGAGCTGTTTTTT. This codes for CSVAGPNTGELFF. V gene TRBV29-1 combines with J gene TRBJ2-2; D could derive from TRBD1 or TRBD2 (5 bases each). V shed 4 bases and J shed 0 bases, with 6 bases lying between them. Germline-derived CDR1 and CDR2 are SQVTM and ANQGSEA. This CDR3 has 13 amino acids.

The chain employs TRBV24-1 and TRBJ2-5, with 7 bases matching TRBD1. There are 13 residues in the CDR3. Looked up from germline, CDR1 is KGHDR and CDR2 is SFDVKD. Trimming took 10 bases from V and 1 from J; bases not matched to a gene: 5. The CDR3 nucleotides read TGTGCCACTAGACAGGGCCCCCAAGAGACCCAGTACTTC. Its translation: CATRQGPQETQYF.

V and J are TRBV4-3 and TRBJ2-7; 8 positions agree with TRBD2. V lost 0 bases and J lost 2; bases outside the gene matches: 6. The CDR3 is 16 amino acids. Germline-derived CDR1 and CDR2 are LGHNA and YSLEER. The CDR3 DNA reads TGCGCCAGCAGCCAAGAAGTGGCGGGGGGTCCCTACGAGCAGTACTTC. It translates to CASSQEVAGGPYEQYF.

This clone was observed once. This chain joins TRBV3-1 (or the pseudogene TRBV3-2) and TRBJ2-3; 10 nucleotides agree with TRBD2. The ends lost 2 bases at V and 0 bases at J; junction bases unmatched: 2. The germline CDR1 and CDR2 sequences are LGHDT and YNNKEL (reference sequence). The CDR3 is 16 amino acids. CDR3 nucleotide sequence: TGTGCCAGCAGCCAAATGACTAGCGGGAGCACAGATACGCAGTATTTT. Encoded protein: CASSQMTSGSTDTQYF.

V and J are TRBV3-1 (or the pseudogene TRBV3-2) and TRBJ2-1, with D uncertain. V lost 0 bases, J lost 0 bases, and 6 bases lay in between. This CDR3 has 15 amino acids. CDR1 and CDR2 from the germline V gene are LGHDT and YNNKEL (reference sequence). The CDR3 loop is CASSQDAISYNEQFF. The CDR3 bases are TGTGCCAGCAGCCAAGACGCGATCTCCTACAATGAGCAGTTCTTC.

The rearrangement links TRBV2 to TRBJ2-5; 10 positions match TRBD1. Germline values: CDR1 SNHLY, CDR2 FYNNEI. The CDR3 spans 16 residues. The J segment lost 3 bases and the V segment lost 6 bases, leaving 10 bases of the junction unmatched. In DNA form, the CDR3 reads TGTGCCAGCAGCGTCCCGGGACAGGGGTTCAAAGAGACCCAGTACTTC. Its protein product is CASSVPGQGFKETQYF.

This chain joins TRBV5-1 and TRBJ2-5; TRBD1 agrees at 8 bases. Germline V gene sequence: CDR1 SGHRS, CDR2 YFSETQ. This CDR3 has 14 amino acids. The J segment lost 4 bases and the V segment lost 3 bases, leaving 5 bases of the junction unmatched. For the CDR3, the DNA is TGCGCCAGCAGCTGGACCGGACAGGGAGAGACCCAGTACTTC. This translates into CASSWTGQGETQYF.

V is TRBV27 and J is TRBJ2-7; TRBD1 matches at 7 bases. V lost 4 bases, J lost 7 bases, and 10 bases stayed unmatched. Germline V gene sequence: CDR1 MNHEY, CDR2 SMNVEV (reference sequence). CDR3 length: 14 residues. CDR3 bases: TGTGCCAGCAGTTCAGGGACAGCCTTCTGGGAGCAGTACTTC. This gives the protein CASSSGTAFWEQYF.

CDR3 bases: TGCGCCAGCAGCTTGACTAGCGGGGGCTACGAGCAGTACTTC. This sequence encodes CASSLTSGGYEQYF. The V and J genes are TRBV5-1 and TRBJ2-7, with 11 nucleotides matching TRBD2. Germline V gives CDR1 SGHRS, CDR2 YFSETQ. CDR3 length equals 14 residues. After removal of 1 base from V and 3 bases from J, the junction contained 0 bases not matched to a gene.

For the CDR3, the DNA is TGTGCCAGCAGCTTAGTGAGCTCTGGGGCCAACGTCCTGACTTTC. Protein: CASSLVSSGANVLTF. The chain joins TRBV5-8 to TRBJ2-6; D remains unclear. Germline CDR1 is SGHTS and CDR2 is YDEGEE. The CDR3 is made up of 15 amino acids. Trimming stripped 2 bases from V and 0 bases from J, with 6 bases between.

This clone was detected a few times. The chain uses TRBV7-9 and TRBJ1-5; TRBD1 is a possible D gene (6 bases). This CDR3 is 19 amino acids long. CDR1 SEHNR and CDR2 FQNEAQ come from the germline V gene (reference sequence). Between the trimmed V and J ends, which lost 6 bases and 5 bases, there was a span of 29 bases. The CDR3 spells CASRGRKTGNFPRYQPQHF. DNA for the CDR3: TGTGCCAGCAGAGGGAGGAAAACAGGGAACTTTCCCCGTTATCAGCCCCAGCATTTT. The full variable domain, its missing parts supplied by reference TRBV7-9 and TRBJ1-5, is DTGVSQNPRHKITKRGQNVTFRCDPISEHNRLYWYRQTLGQGPEFLTYFQNEAQLEKSRLLSDRFSAERPKGSFSTLEIQRTEQGDSAMYLCASRGRKTGNFPRYQPQHFGDGTRLSIL.

V and J are TRBV7-9 and TRBJ2-5; D remains ambiguous. The V gene's germline CDR1 is SEHNR and CDR2 FQNEAQ (reference sequence). Deletions cut 4 bases from V and 2 bases from J, with 11 bases between. The CDR3 has 14 residues. CDR3 amino acids: CASSSAPLQETQYF. Here the CDR3 DNA reads TGTGCCAGCAGCTCAGCACCCTTGCAAGAGACCCAGTACTTC.

The chain employs TRBV6-1 and TRBJ2-1, with 13 bases lining up with TRBD2. Germline loops: CDR1 MNHNS, CDR2 SASEGT. The V and J ends lost 4 bases and 8 bases, in that order; junction bases with no gene match: 8. The CDR3 length is 16 residues. CDR3 in amino acids: CASSGSTSGGRYEQFF. In DNA form, the CDR3 reads TGTGCCAGCAGTGGGTCGACTAGCGGGGGGAGGTATGAGCAGTTCTTC.